The 21 T cell receptor beta chains in this list originate from one sample, sequenced in a study of T cell repertoires in cytomegalovirus infection. TCRdb fed the reads into MiXCR, producing one record per CDR3 protein. Of 510,000 or so distinct CDR3 sequences listed, 26% are singletons. Sequenced sample: PBMCs. Receptor source: a human donor in good health (CMV status not recorded). Some clones in this sample may be carry-over from other donors' samples.

This clonotype showed up just a few times. The rearrangement links TRBV29-1 to TRBJ1-1; 8 bases align to TRBD1. Germline trimming cut 3 bases from V and 6 bases from J; bases unmatched to any gene: 3. Germline V gives CDR1 SQVTM, CDR2 ANQGSEA. The CDR3 extends over 12 amino acids. CDR3 protein: CSVDRTGSEAFF. CDR3 DNA: TGCAGCGTTGATCGGACAGGGTCTGAAGCTTTCTTT. The variable domain in full, completed from reference TRBV29-1 and TRBJ1-1, reads SAVISQKPSRDICQRGTSLTIQCQVDSQVTMMFWYRQQPGQSLTLIATANQGSEATYESGFVIDKFPISRPNLTFSTLTVSNMSPEDSSIYLCSVDRTGSEAFFGQGTRLTVV.

This clonotype came up once. The chain employs TRBV6-5 and TRBJ1-5; unclear D gene. CDR3 length equals 17 residues. Trimming cost V 6 bases and J 0 bases, with 18 bases left between them. Germline V gives CDR1 MNHEY, CDR2 SVGAGI. CDR3 residues: CASSPMNSRYSNQPQHF. CDR3 nucleotides: TGTGCCAGCAGCCCAATGAACAGCCGTTATAGCAATCAGCCCCAGCATTTT.

V usage is TRBV10-3 and J usage is TRBJ2-7; D unclear. The ends were cut back, 3 bases at V and 3 bases at J, with 3 bases in the middle. The CDR3 loop spans 11 amino acids. Looked up from germline, CDR1 is ENHRY and CDR2 is SYGVKD. The CDR3 protein is CAISDHYEQYF. The CDR3, as DNA: TGTGCCATCAGTGACCACTACGAGCAGTACTTC.

This clonotype was recorded a few times. V usage is TRBV6-2 or TRBV6-3 and J usage is TRBJ2-7, with D possibly being TRBD2 (5 bases). Trimming removed 7 bases from V and 4 bases from J, with 14 bases in between. The CDR3 is 13 residues long. Germline V gene sequence: CDR1 MNHEY, CDR2 SVGEGT. CDR3 in amino acids: CASNRAGGYEQYF. CDR3 nucleotide sequence: TGTGCCAGCAATCGAGCCGGCGGGTACGAGCAGTACTTC.

This clonotype has just a few counts. The rearrangement links TRBV20-1 to TRBJ2-5; TRBD2 matches at 11 bases. Germline CDR1 is DFQATT and CDR2 is SNEGSKA (reference sequence). This CDR3 contains 15 residues. V was clipped by 3 bases and J by 4 bases; unmatched bases: 7. CDR3 bases: TGCAGTGCTAGGGTAGCGGGAGGGCCCCGAGAGACCCAGTACTTC. It specifies CSARVAGGPRETQYF.

In this sample, this clonotype turned up many times. The V call is TRBV7-2, the J call TRBJ1-2; possible D gene TRBD1, 5 bases. There are 14 residues in the CDR3. V was cut by 3 bases and J by 8 bases, with 16 bases left in between. Germline CDR1 and CDR2: SGHTA and FQGNSA. In nucleotides, the CDR3 is TGTGCCAGCAGCTTCGAAAGGGGACGGGACGGCTACACCTTC. The encoded protein is CASSFERGRDGYTF.

There are a few counts of this clonotype. The chain couples TRBV27 to TRBJ2-4; TRBD2 agrees at 13 bases. The CDR3 runs to 19 residues. Per germline, CDR1 MNHEY and CDR2 SMNVEV (reference sequence). With V trimmed by 5 bases and J by 1 base, 11 bases remained unmatched. Written as DNA, the CDR3 is TGTGCCAGCAGTGCCGTACTAGCGGGAGGGCCTCCCGCCAAAAACATTCAGTACTTC. Protein: CASSAVLAGGPPAKNIQYF.

The gene calls are TRBV19 and TRBJ1-1, with no clear D. Looked up from germline, CDR1 is LNHDA and CDR2 is SQIVND (reference sequence). The CDR3 sequence is 12 residues long. V lost 11 bases, J lost 0 bases, and 10 bases lay in between. CDR3 bases: TGTGCCGCCAGTACTGTGAACACTGAAGCTTTCTTT. Translating gives CAASTVNTEAFF.

There are many counts of this clonotype. The rearrangement uses TRBV6-2 or TRBV6-3 and TRBJ1-1; the D is unclear. The CDR3 spans 13 residues. CDR1 is MNHEY and CDR2 is SVGEGT in the germline V gene. Trimming removed 1 base at V and 0 bases at J, with 3 bases between. The CDR3 region is CASSYWVNTEAFF. The CDR3 DNA sequence: TGTGCCAGCAGTTACTGGGTGAACACTGAAGCTTTCTTT.

A few counts support this clonotype. J is TRBJ2-1 and V is TRBV7-2; maybe TRBD2 (5 bases). CDR3 size: 14 residues. With 5 bases removed from V and 4 bases from J, the gap between germline ends came to 12 bases. Germline loops: CDR1 SGHTA, CDR2 FQGNSA. CDR3 DNA sequence: TGTGCCAGCAGCCCCATGGGAGATTACAATGAGCAGTTCTTC. Its protein is CASSPMGDYNEQFF.

The table lists this clonotype with many counts. The chain combines TRBV7-8 with TRBJ2-2; D is undetermined. The V gene's germline CDR1 is SGHVS and CDR2 FQNEAQ. The CDR3 has 14 amino acids. V was clipped by 4 bases and J by 5 bases, with 11 bases between them. The CDR3 bases are TGTGCCAGCAGCTCCCAGCGTTGGACCGGGGAGCTGTTTTTT. Its protein is CASSSQRWTGELFF.

This chain uses TRBV4-3 with TRBJ2-1; TRBD2 matches 13 bases. Per germline, CDR1 LGHNA and CDR2 YSLEER. Trimming took 4 bases from V and 9 from J; bases not matched to a gene: 9. CDR3 length: 16 amino acids. The DNA of the CDR3 is TGCGCCAGCAGCCTGACTAGCGGGAGGAGCATCGGTGAGCAGTTCTTC. Amino acid sequence: CASSLTSGRSIGEQFF.

This clonotype was detected a few times. V usage is TRBV4-3 and J usage is TRBJ2-3; D is unresolved. V lost 4 bases and J lost 5, with 10 bases in between. From germline, CDR1 is LGHNA and CDR2 YSLEER. This CDR3 is built from 13 residues. CDR3 nucleotides: TGCGCCAGCAGCCCTGCATCTCAAGATACGCAGTATTTT. Amino acids: CASSPASQDTQYF.

This clonotype turned up a few times. The chain couples TRBV10-3 to TRBJ2-3; the D is unclear. Germline-derived CDR1 and CDR2 are ENHRY and SYGVKD. The CDR3 covers 11 residues. Trimming stripped 10 bases from V and 5 bases from J, with 10 bases between. CDR3 coding DNA: TGTGCCACCGGTCTAGAAGATACGCAGTATTTT. It translates to CATGLEDTQYF.

The chain couples TRBV19 to TRBJ2-4, with TRBD2 matching over 9 bases. Losses at the gene ends were 8 bases for V and 7 bases for J; bases not matched to a gene: 9. Germline V CDR1 and CDR2: LNHDA, SQIVND (reference sequence). The CDR3 runs 14 residues. This chain's CDR3 is CASGSGSGANIQYF. DNA for the CDR3: TGTGCCAGTGGTAGCGGGAGTGGCGCGAACATTCAGTACTTC.

This clonotype showed up just a few times. The rearrangement links TRBV5-1 to TRBJ2-3; D ambiguous. The ends were cut back, 1 base at V and 3 bases at J, with 9 bases in the middle. The CDR3 runs 14 residues. CDR1 and CDR2 (germline): SGHRS, YFSETQ. CDR3 residues: CASSLSPPTDTQYF. The CDR3 DNA reads as TGCGCCAGCAGCTTGTCGCCGCCGACAGATACGCAGTATTTT.

V usage is TRBV5-6 and J usage is TRBJ1-5, with D uncertain. The CDR3 has 15 residues. V lost 2 bases to trimming and J lost 0 bases, with 9 bases between them. In germline, CDR1 is SGHDT, CDR2 YYEEEE. This CDR3 reads CASSLLTNSNQPQHF. The CDR3 nucleotides read TGTGCCAGCAGCTTACTAACTAATAGCAATCAGCCCCAGCATTTT.

This clonotype was seen many times. The chain recombines TRBV11-2 with TRBJ2-3; 8 bases are a match to TRBD1. CDR1 is SGHAT and CDR2 is FQNNGV in the germline V gene. The CDR3 spans 14 residues. V trimming: 2 bases; J trimming: 5 bases; junction bases outside the gene matches: 3. The CDR3: CASSLFRGQDTQYF. The CDR3 DNA reads as TGTGCCAGCAGCTTATTCAGGGGGCAAGATACGCAGTATTTT.

This clonotype was observed a few times. The V and J genes are TRBV6-1 and TRBJ2-7; TRBD1 agrees at 7 bases. CDR3 size: 14 residues. V shed 7 bases, J shed 4 bases, and the junction held 10 bases outside the gene matches. CDR1 MNHNS and CDR2 SASEGT come from the germline V gene. This chain's CDR3 is CASNHRGEVYEQYF. The DNA for the CDR3 is TGTGCCAGCAATCACAGGGGAGAAGTGTACGAGCAGTACTTC.

This clonotype was observed a handful of times. This chain connects TRBV6-6 to TRBJ1-1; maybe TRBD1 (6 bases). Trimming removed 2 bases from V and 6 bases from J, with 7 bases in between. The germline V gene has CDR1 MNHNY and CDR2 SVGAGI (reference sequence). The CDR3 is 12 residues long. The CDR3 sequence: CASSYGGPEAFF. In DNA form, the CDR3 reads TGTGCCAGCAGTTACGGGGGGCCTGAAGCTTTCTTT.

CDR3 DNA: TGTGCTAGTGGTCAACCGGACACCGGGGAGCTGTTTTTT. It encodes CASGQPDTGELFF. The chain employs TRBV12-5 and TRBJ2-2; D is uncertain. The CDR3 is 13 residues long. In germline, CDR1 is LGHNT, CDR2 FRNRAP. Trimming took 5 bases from V and 3 from J, leaving 7 bases between them.